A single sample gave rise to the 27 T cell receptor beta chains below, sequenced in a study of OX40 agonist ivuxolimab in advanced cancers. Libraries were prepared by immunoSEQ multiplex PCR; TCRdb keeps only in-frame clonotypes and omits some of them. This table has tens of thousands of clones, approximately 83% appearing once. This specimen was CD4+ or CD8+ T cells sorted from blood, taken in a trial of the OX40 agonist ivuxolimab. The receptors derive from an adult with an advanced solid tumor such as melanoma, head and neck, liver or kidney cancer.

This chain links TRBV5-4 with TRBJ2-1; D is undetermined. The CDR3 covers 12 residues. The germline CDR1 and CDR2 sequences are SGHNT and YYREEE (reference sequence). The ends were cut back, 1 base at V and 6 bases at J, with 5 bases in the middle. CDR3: CASSLPSNEQFF. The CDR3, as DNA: TGTGCCAGCAGCTTGCCAAGCAATGAGCAGTTCTTC.

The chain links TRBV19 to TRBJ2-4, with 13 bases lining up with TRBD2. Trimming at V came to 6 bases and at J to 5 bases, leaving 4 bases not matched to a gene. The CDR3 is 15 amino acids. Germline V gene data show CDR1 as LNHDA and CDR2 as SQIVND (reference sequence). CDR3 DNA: TGTGCCAGTAGCGTGACTAGCGGGGGGCAAAACATTCAGTACTTC. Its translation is CASSVTSGGQNIQYF.

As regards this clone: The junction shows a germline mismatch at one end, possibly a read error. CDR3 protein: CASSLASGTDTQYF. The CDR3 bases are TGTGCTAGCAGCTTGGCTAGCGGCACAGATACGCAGTATTTT. The chain carries TRBV7-7 and TRBJ2-3; TRBD2 is a possible D gene (6 bases). There are 14 residues in the CDR3. Germline CDR1 is SSHAT and CDR2 is FNYEAQ (reference sequence). Full variable domain (outside the CDR3, taken from reference TRBV7-7 and TRBJ2-3): GAGVSQSPRYKVTKRGQDVTLRCDPISSHATLYWYQQALGQGPEFLTYFNYEAQPDKSGLPSDRFSAERPEGSISTLTIQRTEQRDSAMYRCASSLASGTDTQYFGPGTRLTVL.

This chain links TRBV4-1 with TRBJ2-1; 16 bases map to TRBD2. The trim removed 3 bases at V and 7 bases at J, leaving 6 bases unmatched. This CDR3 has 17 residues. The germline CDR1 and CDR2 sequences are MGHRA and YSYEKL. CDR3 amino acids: CASSQGLAGGPGNEQFF. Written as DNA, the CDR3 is TGCGCCAGCAGCCAGGGACTAGCGGGGGGGCCTGGGAATGAGCAGTTCTTC.

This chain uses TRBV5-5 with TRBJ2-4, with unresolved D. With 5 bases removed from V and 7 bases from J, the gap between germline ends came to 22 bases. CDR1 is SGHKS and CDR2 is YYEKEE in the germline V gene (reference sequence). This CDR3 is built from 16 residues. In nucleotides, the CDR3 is TGTGCCAGCAGTTACAGAGTCTCGGAAATAGGGAACATTCAGTACTTC. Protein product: CASSYRVSEIGNIQYF.

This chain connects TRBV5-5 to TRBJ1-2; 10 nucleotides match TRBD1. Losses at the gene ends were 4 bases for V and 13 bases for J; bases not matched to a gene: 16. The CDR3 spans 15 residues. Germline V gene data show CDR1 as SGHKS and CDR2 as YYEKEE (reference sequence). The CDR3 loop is CASSIHSPGQGIGTF. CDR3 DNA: TGTGCCAGCAGCATACATTCACCGGGACAGGGGATCGGCACCTTC.

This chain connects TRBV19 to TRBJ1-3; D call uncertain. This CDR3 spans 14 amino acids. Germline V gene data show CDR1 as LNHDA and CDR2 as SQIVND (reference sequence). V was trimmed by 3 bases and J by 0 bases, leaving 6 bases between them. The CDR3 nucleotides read TGTGCCAGTAGTATCGGGCACTCTGGAAACACCATATATTTT. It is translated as CASSIGHSGNTIYF.

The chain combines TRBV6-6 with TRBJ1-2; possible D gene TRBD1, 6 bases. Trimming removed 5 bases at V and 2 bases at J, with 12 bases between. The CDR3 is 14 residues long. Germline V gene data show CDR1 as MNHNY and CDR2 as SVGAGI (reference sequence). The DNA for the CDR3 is TGTGCCAGCAGTGACAGGTGGGCGAACTATGGCTACACCTTC. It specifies CASSDRWANYGYTF.

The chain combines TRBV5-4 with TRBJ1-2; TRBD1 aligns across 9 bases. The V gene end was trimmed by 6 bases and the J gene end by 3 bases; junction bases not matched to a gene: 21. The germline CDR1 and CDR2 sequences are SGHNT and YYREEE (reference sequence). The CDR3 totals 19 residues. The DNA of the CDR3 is TGTGCCAGCAACAGGCGGGGGATAATCGGGGACAGGGCCTACTATGGCTACACCTTC. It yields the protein CASNRRGIIGDRAYYGYTF.

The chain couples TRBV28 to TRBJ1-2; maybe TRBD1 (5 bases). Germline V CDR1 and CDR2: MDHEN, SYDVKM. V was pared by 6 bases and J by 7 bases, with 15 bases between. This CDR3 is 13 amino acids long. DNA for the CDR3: TGTGCCAGCAGGACAGACTCGTTGGTTGGCTACACCTTC. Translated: CASRTDSLVGYTF.

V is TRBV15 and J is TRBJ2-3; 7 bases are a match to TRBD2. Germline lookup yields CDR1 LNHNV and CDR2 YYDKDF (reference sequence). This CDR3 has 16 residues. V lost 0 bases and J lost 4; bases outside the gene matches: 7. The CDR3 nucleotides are TGTGCCACCAGCAGAGAGTGGGTGGGGAGGGCAGATACGCAGTATTTT. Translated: CATSREWVGRADTQYF.

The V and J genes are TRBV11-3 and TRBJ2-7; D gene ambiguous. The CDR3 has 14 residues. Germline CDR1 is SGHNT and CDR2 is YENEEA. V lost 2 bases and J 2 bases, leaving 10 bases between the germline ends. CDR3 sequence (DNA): TGTGCCAGCAGCTTACGGGCAGATACCTACGAGCAGTACTTC. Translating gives CASSLRADTYEQYF.

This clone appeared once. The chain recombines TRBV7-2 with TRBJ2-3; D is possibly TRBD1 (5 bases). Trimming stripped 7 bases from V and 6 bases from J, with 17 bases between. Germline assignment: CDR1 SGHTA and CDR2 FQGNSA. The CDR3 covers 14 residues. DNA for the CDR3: TGTGCCAGCACTCGGTTTAGGGGTTTTGATACGCAGTATTTT. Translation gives CASTRFRGFDTQYF.

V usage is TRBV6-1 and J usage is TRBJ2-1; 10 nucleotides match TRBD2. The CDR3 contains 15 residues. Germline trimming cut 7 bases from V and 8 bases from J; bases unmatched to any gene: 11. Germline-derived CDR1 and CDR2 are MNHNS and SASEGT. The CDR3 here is CASTPTSGSSDEQFF. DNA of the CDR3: TGTGCCAGCACCCCGACTAGCGGGTCGTCGGATGAGCAGTTCTTC.

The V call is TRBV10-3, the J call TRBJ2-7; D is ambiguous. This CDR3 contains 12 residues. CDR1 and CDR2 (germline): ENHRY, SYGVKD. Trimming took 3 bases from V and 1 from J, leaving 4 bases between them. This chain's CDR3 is CAISDTSYEQYF. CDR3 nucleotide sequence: TGTGCCATCAGTGACACGTCCTACGAGCAGTACTTC.

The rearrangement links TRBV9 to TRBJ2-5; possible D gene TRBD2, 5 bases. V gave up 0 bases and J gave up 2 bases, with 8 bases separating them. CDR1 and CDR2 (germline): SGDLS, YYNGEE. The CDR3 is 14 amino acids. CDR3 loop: CASSVARGQETQYF. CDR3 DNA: TGTGCCAGCAGCGTAGCACGGGGTCAAGAGACCCAGTACTTC.

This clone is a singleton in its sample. This CDR3 is CASSASGGVTDTQYF. CDR3 DNA sequence: TGTGCCAGCAGTGCTAGCGGGGGGGTCACAGATACGCAGTATTTT. The chain combines TRBV6-1 with TRBJ2-3, with 12 bases that match TRBD2. This CDR3 contains 15 residues. Losses at the gene ends were 4 bases for V and 2 bases for J; bases not matched to a gene: 1. Germline values: CDR1 MNHNS, CDR2 SASEGT.

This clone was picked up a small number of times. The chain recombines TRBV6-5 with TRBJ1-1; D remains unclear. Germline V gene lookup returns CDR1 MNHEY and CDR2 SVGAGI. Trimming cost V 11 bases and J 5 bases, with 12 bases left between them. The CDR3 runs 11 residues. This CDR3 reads CACWGGTEAFF. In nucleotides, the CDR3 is TGTGCCTGTTGGGGAGGGACTGAAGCTTTCTTT.

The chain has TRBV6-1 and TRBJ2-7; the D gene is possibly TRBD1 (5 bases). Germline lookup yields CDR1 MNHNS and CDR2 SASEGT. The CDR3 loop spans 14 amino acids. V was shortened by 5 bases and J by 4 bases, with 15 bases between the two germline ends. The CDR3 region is CASSLGQSRYEQYF. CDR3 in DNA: TGTGCCAGCAGTTTAGGACAATCGAGGTACGAGCAGTACTTC.

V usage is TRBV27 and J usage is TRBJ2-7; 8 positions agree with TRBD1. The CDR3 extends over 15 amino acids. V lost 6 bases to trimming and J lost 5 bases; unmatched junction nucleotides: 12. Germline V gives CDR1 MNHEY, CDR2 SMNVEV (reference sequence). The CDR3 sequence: CASRGTGTGEDEQYF. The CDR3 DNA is TGTGCCAGCAGGGGCACCGGGACAGGTGAGGACGAGCAGTACTTC.

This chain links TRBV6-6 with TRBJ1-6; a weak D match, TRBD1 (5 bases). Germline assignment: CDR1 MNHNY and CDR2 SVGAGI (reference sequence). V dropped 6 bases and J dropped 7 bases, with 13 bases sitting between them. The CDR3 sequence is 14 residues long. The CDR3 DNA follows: TGTGCCAGCAGCCCAGGGACTCGCAATTCACCCCTCCACTTT. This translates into CASSPGTRNSPLHF.

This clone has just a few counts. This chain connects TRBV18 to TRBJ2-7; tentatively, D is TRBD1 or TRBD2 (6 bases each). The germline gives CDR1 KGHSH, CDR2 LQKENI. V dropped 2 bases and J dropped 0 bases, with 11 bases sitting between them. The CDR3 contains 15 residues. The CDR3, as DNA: TGTGCCAGCTCACCAACACAGGGAGGCTCCTACGAGCAGTACTTC. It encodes CASSPTQGGSYEQYF.

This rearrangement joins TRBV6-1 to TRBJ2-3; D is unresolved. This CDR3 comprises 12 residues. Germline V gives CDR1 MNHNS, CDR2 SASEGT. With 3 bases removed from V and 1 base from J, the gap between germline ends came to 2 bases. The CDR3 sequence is CASSEGTDTQYF. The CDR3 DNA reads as TGTGCCAGCAGTGAGGGCACAGATACGCAGTATTTT.

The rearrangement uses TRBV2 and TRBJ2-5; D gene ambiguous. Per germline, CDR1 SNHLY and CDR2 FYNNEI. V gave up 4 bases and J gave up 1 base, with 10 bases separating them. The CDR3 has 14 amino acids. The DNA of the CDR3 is TGTGCCAGCAGTGGTGCTGGGGTCCAAGAGACCCAGTACTTC. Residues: CASSGAGVQETQYF.

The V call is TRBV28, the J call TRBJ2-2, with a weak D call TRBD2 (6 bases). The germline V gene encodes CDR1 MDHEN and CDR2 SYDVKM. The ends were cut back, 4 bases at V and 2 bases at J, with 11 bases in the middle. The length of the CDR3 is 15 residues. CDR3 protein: CASSSGLSNTGELFF. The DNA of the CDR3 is TGTGCCAGCAGTTCAGGACTATCAAACACCGGGGAGCTGTTTTTT. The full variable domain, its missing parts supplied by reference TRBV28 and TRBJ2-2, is DVKVTQSSRYLVKRTGEKVFLECVQDMDHENMFWYRQDPGLGLRLIYFSYDVKMKEKGDIPEGYSVSREKKERFSLILESASTNQTSMYLCASSSGLSNTGELFFGEGSRLTVL.

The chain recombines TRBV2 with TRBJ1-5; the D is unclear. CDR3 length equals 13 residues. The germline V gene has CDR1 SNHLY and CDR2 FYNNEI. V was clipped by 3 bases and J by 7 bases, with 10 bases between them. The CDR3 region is CASSDTGVQPQHF. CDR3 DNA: TGTGCCAGCAGTGATACTGGTGTCCAGCCCCAGCATTTT.

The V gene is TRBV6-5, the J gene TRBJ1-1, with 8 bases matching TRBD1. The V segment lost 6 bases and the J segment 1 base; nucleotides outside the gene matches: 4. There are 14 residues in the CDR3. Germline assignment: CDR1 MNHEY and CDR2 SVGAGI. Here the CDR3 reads CASRTGQGNTEAFF. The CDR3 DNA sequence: TGTGCCAGCAGGACCGGACAGGGGAACACTGAAGCTTTCTTT.